Below are 29 T cell receptor beta chains sequenced from a single sample in a study of T cell changes during pregnancy in multiple sclerosis. Sequencing used immunoSEQ multiplex PCR; TCRdb keeps in-frame clones, though not all of them. The sample shows about 75,000 clones, about 94% of them seen only once. Specimen: CD4+ T cells from peripheral blood mononuclear cells, collected after pregnancy. These receptor sequences come from a female donor with multiple sclerosis, enrolled in a pregnancy study.

The rearrangement joins TRBV27 to TRBJ2-1; 14 bases match TRBD2. This CDR3 is 17 amino acids long. The V gene end was trimmed by 5 bases and the J gene end by 6 bases; junction bases not matched to a gene: 9. The germline CDR1 and CDR2 sequences are MNHEY and SMNVEV (reference sequence). CDR3: CASSPKGTSGSPNEQFF. CDR3 DNA: TGTGCCAGCAGTCCAAAAGGGACTAGCGGGAGTCCCAATGAGCAGTTCTTC.

The gene calls are TRBV5-4 and TRBJ1-1, with unresolved D. The CDR3 sequence is 13 residues long. V dropped 4 bases and J dropped 2 bases, with 9 bases sitting between them. Germline V gene lookup returns CDR1 SGHNT and CDR2 YYREEE (reference sequence). This CDR3 is CASSPLRNTEAFF. For the CDR3, the DNA is TGTGCCAGCAGCCCCCTGAGAAACACTGAAGCTTTCTTT.

The V gene is TRBV28, the J gene TRBJ2-5; 8 nucleotides line up with TRBD2. J lost 4 bases, V lost 5 bases, and 9 bases had no gene match. The CDR3 is made up of 15 amino acids. The V gene's germline CDR1 is MDHEN and CDR2 SYDVKM. The CDR3 bases are TGTGCCAGCAGTAGGAGCGGGAGTTTCTCAGAGACCCAGTACTTC. This sequence encodes CASSRSGSFSETQYF.

V usage is TRBV28 and J usage is TRBJ1-1; D is perhaps TRBD1 (5 bases). The CDR3 runs 17 residues. Per the germline V gene, CDR1 is MDHEN and CDR2 is SYDVKM. V was pared by 1 base and J by 0 bases, with 15 bases between. The chain's CDR3 is CASSLSGRGYVNTEAFF. CDR3 DNA sequence: TGTGCCAGCAGTTTATCGGGACGGGGGTATGTGAACACTGAAGCTTTCTTT.

The chain combines TRBV7-2 with TRBJ1-1; 8 bases match TRBD1. Germline trimming cut 8 bases from V and 4 bases from J; bases unmatched to any gene: 6. CDR1 SGHTA and CDR2 FQGNSA come from the germline V gene. This CDR3 spans 13 amino acids. The CDR3, as DNA: TGTGCCAGCTCGACAGGGGTGGCCACTGAAGCTTTCTTT. The encoded protein is CASSTGVATEAFF.

The chain combines TRBV14 with TRBJ2-1; D is unresolved. Trimming removed 1 base at V and 5 bases at J, with 6 bases between. CDR3 length: 13 amino acids. Germline CDR1 and CDR2: SGHDN and FVKESK. The CDR3 DNA is TGTGCCAGCAGCCAAGTTCGGGACAATGAGCAGTTCTTC. As protein: CASSQVRDNEQFF.

The DNA of the CDR3 is TGTGCCAGCAGCTTACTCCCGACTAGGACCACCGGGACCCAGTACTTC. It translates to CASSLLPTRTTGTQYF. The chain is built from TRBV7-2 and TRBJ2-5; D may be TRBD2 (6 bases). The germline gives CDR1 SGHTA, CDR2 FQGNSA. With 2 bases removed from V and 7 bases from J, the gap between germline ends came to 20 bases. The CDR3 is 16 amino acids. The complete variable domain, with remaining parts taken from reference TRBV7-2 and TRBJ2-5, reads GAGVSQSPSNKVTEKGKDVELRCDPISGHTALYWYRQSLGQGLEFLIYFQGNSAPDKSGLPSDRFSAERTGGSVSTLTIQRTQQEDSAVYLCASSLLPTRTTGTQYFGPGTRLLVL.

V and J are TRBV30 and TRBJ2-1; TRBD1 might be the D (5 bases). The CDR3 sequence is 12 residues long. V lost 0 bases to trimming and J lost 7 bases, with 7 bases between them. CDR1 GTSNPN and CDR2 SVGIG come from the germline V gene (reference sequence). The CDR3 reads CAWSVNRNEQFF. The CDR3 region has the DNA TGTGCCTGGAGTGTAAACAGGAATGAGCAGTTCTTC.

The rearrangement joins TRBV5-4 to TRBJ1-1; D gene ambiguous. Germline loops: CDR1 SGHNT, CDR2 YYREEE (reference sequence). V lost 0 bases to trimming and J lost 2 bases, with 8 bases between them. The CDR3 is made up of 14 amino acids. The CDR3 loop reads CASSLGLINTEAFF. The DNA of the CDR3 is TGTGCCAGCAGCTTGGGGCTGATTAACACTGAAGCTTTCTTT.

This clone was seen once. The chain joins TRBV4-2 to TRBJ2-1, with D perhaps TRBD2 (6 bases). CDR3 length equals 13 residues. The germline gives CDR1 LGHNA, CDR2 YNFKEQ. The ends were cut back, 4 bases at V and 12 bases at J, with 16 bases in the middle. The CDR3 spells CASSPRVAALQFF. For the CDR3, the DNA is TGTGCCAGCAGCCCCAGGGTAGCGGCCTTGCAGTTCTTC.

CDR3: CASSGGPREDVDTQYF. As DNA, the CDR3 is TGTGCCAGCAGCGGTGGGCCGCGGGAGGACGTGGATACGCAGTATTTT. This chain connects TRBV9 to TRBJ2-3; 8 positions match TRBD2. The germline V gene encodes CDR1 SGDLS and CDR2 YYNGEE. This CDR3 region has 16 residues. J gave up 6 bases and V 3 bases, and 12 bases lay outside the gene matches.

The chain is built from TRBV6-1 and TRBJ1-4, with no clear D. The CDR3 is 13 residues long. Germline CDR1 is MNHNS and CDR2 is SASEGT. V was pared by 5 bases and J by 7 bases, with 11 bases between. CDR3 in amino acids: CASSLRRGEKLFF. The CDR3 DNA reads as TGTGCCAGCAGTTTACGGAGAGGTGAAAAACTGTTTTTT.

This clone was seen a single time. V is TRBV5-1 and J is TRBJ2-2, with TRBD2 matching over 10 bases. CDR1 is SGHRS, CDR2 YFSETQ, per germline. The CDR3 extends over 16 amino acids. V lost 4 bases and J lost 7; bases outside the gene matches: 10. Here the CDR3 DNA reads TGCGCCAGCAGCGTGCTAGCGGGAGTCGTCATCGGGGAGCTGTTTTTT. Translating it yields CASSVLAGVVIGELFF.

The chain is built from TRBV19 and TRBJ2-4; the D gene is possibly TRBD1 (5 bases). The CDR3 contains 15 residues. Germline values: CDR1 LNHDA, CDR2 SQIVND (reference sequence). With 3 bases removed from V and 6 bases from J, the gap between germline ends came to 15 bases. The chain's CDR3 is CASSIQGTRGNIQYF. Here the CDR3 DNA reads TGTGCCAGTAGTATTCAGGGTACGCGTGGAAACATTCAGTACTTC.

The chain couples TRBV5-1 to TRBJ2-7; D perhaps matches TRBD2 (5 bases). Germline loops: CDR1 SGHRS, CDR2 YFSETQ. The CDR3 runs to 13 residues. V lost 5 bases to trimming and J lost 4 bases, with 13 bases between them. CDR3: CASSPGILYEQYF. For the CDR3, the DNA is TGCGCCAGCAGTCCCGGGATTCTATACGAGCAGTACTTC.

The chain uses TRBV18 and TRBJ2-5, with D perhaps matching TRBD1 (6 bases). Germline V gives CDR1 KGHSH, CDR2 LQKENI. Between the trimmed V and J ends, which lost 3 bases and 1 base, there was a span of 9 bases. This CDR3 is built from 14 residues. CDR3 DNA sequence: TGTGCCAGCTCACCCTTGGACAGCCAAGAGACCCAGTACTTC. Its translation is CASSPLDSQETQYF.

J is TRBJ2-7 and V is TRBV5-4; TRBD2 is a possible D gene (5 bases). In germline, CDR1 is SGHNT, CDR2 YYREEE (reference sequence). Trimming cost V 2 bases and J 4 bases, with 19 bases left between them. The CDR3 has 16 residues. The CDR3, as DNA: TGTGCCAGCAGCTTTCAAATGGTGGGAGAACGGTACGAGCAGTACTTC. Translating gives CASSFQMVGERYEQYF.

This chain uses TRBV5-1 with TRBJ2-2; 9 nucleotides align to TRBD1. The length of the CDR3 is 15 residues. V dropped 4 bases and J dropped 4; count of bases not matched to a gene: 5. Germline-derived CDR1 and CDR2 are SGHRS and YFSETQ. CDR3 protein: CASSPGQGITGELFF. The CDR3 DNA follows: TGCGCCAGCAGCCCCGGACAGGGGATCACCGGGGAGCTGTTTTTT.

The chain combines TRBV5-1 with TRBJ2-1; no clear D. Trimming shortened V by 1 base and J by 5 bases, and 13 bases separated the two germline ends. The CDR3 extends over 15 amino acids. CDR1 is SGHRS and CDR2 is YFSETQ in the germline V gene. The CDR3 region is CASSLSLGTHNEQFF. CDR3 sequence (DNA): TGCGCCAGCAGCTTGTCCCTAGGCACCCACAATGAGCAGTTCTTC.

The count of this clone is one. The rearrangement joins TRBV4-1 to TRBJ2-7; D remains ambiguous. The V end lost 1 base, the J end lost 0 bases, and 10 bases lay between the germline ends. The CDR3 is 15 amino acids. Germline V gives CDR1 MGHRA, CDR2 YSYEKL. CDR3: CASSQGLFNSYEQYF. DNA of the CDR3: TGCGCCAGCAGCCAAGGTCTCTTTAACTCCTACGAGCAGTACTTC.

This rearrangement joins TRBV2 to TRBJ2-2; 7 positions match TRBD1. From germline, CDR1 is SNHLY and CDR2 FYNNEI. This CDR3 region has 13 residues. Germline trimming cut 6 bases from V and 8 bases from J; bases unmatched to any gene: 6. Written as DNA, the CDR3 is TGTGCCAGCAGGTTCAGGGGGATTGGGGAGCTGTTTTTT. It yields the protein CASRFRGIGELFF. The whole variable domain, remainder taken from reference TRBV2 and TRBJ2-2, is EPEVTQTPSHQVTQMGQEVILRCVPISNHLYFYWYRQILGQKVEFLVSFYNNEISEKSEIFDDQFSVERPDGSNFTLKIRSTKLEDSAMYFCASRFRGIGELFFGEGSRLTVL.

The chain is built from TRBV19 and TRBJ2-7, with 7 bases lining up with TRBD1. Germline CDR1 reads LNHDA; CDR2 reads SQIVND (reference sequence). V was pared by 0 bases and J by 4 bases, with 3 bases of the junction left unmatched. The CDR3 contains 14 residues. CDR3 in amino acids: CASSIDWTGYEQYF. The CDR3 DNA is TGTGCCAGTAGTATAGATTGGACAGGTTACGAGCAGTACTTC.

The rearrangement uses TRBV18 and TRBJ2-5, with TRBD1 matching over 10 bases. Trimming took 3 bases from V and 5 from J; bases not matched to a gene: 9. This CDR3 is built from 16 residues. Per the germline V gene, CDR1 is KGHSH and CDR2 is LQKENI. The CDR3 region is CASSPLTRDRGETQYF. Written as DNA, the CDR3 is TGTGCCAGCTCACCCCTAACTAGGGACAGGGGTGAGACCCAGTACTTC.

The gene calls are TRBV9 and TRBJ1-3, with 10 positions matching TRBD1. V trimming: 4 bases; J trimming: 4 bases; junction bases outside the gene matches: 5. The CDR3 spans 15 residues. Germline CDR1 reads SGDLS; CDR2 reads YYNGEE. The chain's CDR3 is CASSPGQGSGNTIYF. The CDR3 DNA follows: TGTGCCAGCAGCCCGGGACAGGGGTCCGGAAACACCATATATTTT.

This sequence joins TRBV30 and TRBJ2-1, with 7 nucleotides matching TRBD2. This CDR3 comprises 15 residues. The V and J ends lost 1 base and 4 bases, in that order; junction bases with no gene match: 7. Per germline, CDR1 GTSNPN and CDR2 SVGIG (reference sequence). In DNA form, the CDR3 reads TGTGCCTGGAGTGCTCGGGGGAGGGGTTACAATGAGCAGTTCTTC. Translated, it gives CAWSARGRGYNEQFF.

This chain uses TRBV27 with TRBJ2-1, with TRBD1 as a possible D gene (6 bases). V was trimmed by 7 bases and J by 4 bases, leaving 29 bases between them. Germline V gene sequence: CDR1 MNHEY, CDR2 SMNVEV (reference sequence). The CDR3 contains 19 residues. CDR3 protein: CASISLGSSEPGQYNEQFF. Here the CDR3 DNA reads TGTGCCAGCATTTCCTTAGGGTCCTCGGAACCGGGACAATACAATGAGCAGTTCTTC.

The chain uses TRBV6-5 and TRBJ2-7; D perhaps matches TRBD2 (5 bases). Germline-derived CDR1 and CDR2 are MNHEY and SVGAGI. The CDR3 contains 14 residues. V dropped 2 bases and J dropped 6 bases, with 14 bases sitting between them. The CDR3 DNA reads TGTGCCAGCAGTTACAACGGACTCCTCTCCGAGCAGTACTTC. As protein: CASSYNGLLSEQYF.

V and J are TRBV19 and TRBJ2-1; the D gene is possibly TRBD1 (7 bases). The CDR3 covers 17 residues. CDR1 is LNHDA, CDR2 SQIVND, per germline (reference sequence). Trimming left V 3 bases short and J 8 bases short, with 23 bases between. The CDR3 spells CASSMPRGSGQSYEQFF. The CDR3 DNA reads as TGTGCCAGTAGTATGCCCAGGGGGAGCGGGCAGTCGTATGAGCAGTTCTTC.

The chain joins TRBV11-2 to TRBJ1-2; TRBD1 aligns across 8 bases. V lost 1 base and J lost 7; bases outside the gene matches: 5. Germline V gene data show CDR1 as SGHAT and CDR2 as FQNNGV. This CDR3 has 14 amino acids. The CDR3 reads CASSLGTGTGGYTF. CDR3 DNA sequence: TGTGCCAGCAGCTTAGGGACAGGGACGGGTGGCTACACCTTC.